This T cell receptor beta chain was captured by sequencing in a study of T cell responses to AZD1222 COVID-19 vaccine. Study-wide results and caveats: When two AZD1222 doses had been given, Spike-specific TCR breadth and depth rose. Baseline serology detected seropositivity in only six or seven AZD1222 recipients. The donor group comprised mostly white British people and more females; the analysis possibly underestimated clonal diversity.

A remark on this clone: No antigen is known for it.

Trimming stripped 6 bases from V and 7 bases from J, with 12 bases between. Germline CDR1 and CDR2: LGHDT and YNNKEL (reference sequence). The CDR3 has 12 amino acids. Sequencing was performed with immunoSEQ multiplex PCR; in TCRdb, only in-frame clones are kept and a portion is missing. This table holds roughly 120,000 clones, about 93% found once. The receptor's source is an adult who received the MenACWY meningococcal vaccine as a control. This sample comprised peripheral blood, obtained 28 days after the second dose of the MenACWY control vaccine. The chain joins TRBV3-1 (or the pseudogene TRBV3-2) to TRBJ1-1; D remains ambiguous. In nucleotides, the CDR3 is TGTGCCAGCAGTCACGAGGGTGATGAAGCTTTCTTT. It translates to CASSHEGDEAFF.